These 18 T cell receptor beta chains originate from one sample sequenced in a study of Tregs in tolerant kidney transplant recipients. The method was immunoSEQ multiplex PCR; TCRdb's version includes in-frame clones alone and lacks a portion of them. There are some 55,000 clones in the sample; approximately 83% occur only once, and about 2.1% lies in the top ten. Sample: Tregs from blood, taken before the transplant. All receptors come from a human donor who received a combined kidney and bone marrow transplant.

V and J are TRBV5-1 and TRBJ1-2; D ambiguous. The CDR3 contains 12 residues. The germline V and J ends were trimmed by 4 bases and 8 bases, with 12 bases remaining between them. The germline V gene has CDR1 SGHRS and CDR2 YFSETQ. CDR3 sequence reads: CASSLGLGGYTF. The CDR3 nucleotides read TGCGCCAGCAGCCTCGGACTCGGGGGCTACACCTTC.

This chain connects TRBV15 to TRBJ2-7; tentatively, D is TRBD1 (6 bases). Trimming removed 0 bases from V and 2 bases from J, with 8 bases in between. There are 14 residues in the CDR3. The germline V gene encodes CDR1 LNHNV and CDR2 YYDKDF (reference sequence). The CDR3 DNA reads as TGTGCCACCAGCAGAGAGCAGGGGACCTACGAGCAGTACTTC. It codes for CATSREQGTYEQYF.

This rearrangement joins TRBV5-5 to TRBJ2-2, with 7 bases matching TRBD1. Germline CDR1 is SGHKS and CDR2 is YYEKEE (reference sequence). CDR3 length: 17 amino acids. The trim removed 3 bases at V and 3 bases at J, leaving 11 bases unmatched. In DNA form, the CDR3 reads TGTGCCAGCAGCTCGAGATCCGGACAGGTGGACACCGGGGAGCTGTTTTTT. Its protein is CASSSRSGQVDTGELFF.

This clone was detected only a few times. The J gene is TRBJ2-5, the V gene TRBV18, with 7 bases that match TRBD2. J lost 3 bases, V lost 3 bases, and 7 bases had no gene match. The CDR3 is 15 amino acids. Germline CDR1 KGHSH, CDR2 LQKENI. Here the CDR3 reads CASSPIPLAEETQYF. The CDR3 DNA reads TGTGCCAGCTCACCCATACCGCTAGCGGAAGAGACCCAGTACTTC.

This chain joins TRBV7-9 and TRBJ1-2; 12 nucleotides agree with TRBD1. V gave up 3 bases and J gave up 5 bases; unmatched junction bases: 4. The CDR3 runs to 15 residues. Germline CDR1 is SEHNR and CDR2 is FQNEAQ (reference sequence). The CDR3 sequence is CASSLGQGAGYGYTF. In DNA, the CDR3 is TGTGCCAGCAGCTTGGGACAGGGGGCGGGATATGGCTACACCTTC. Based on the CDR3 plus reference TRBV7-9 and TRBJ1-2, the full variable domain is DTGVSQNPRHKITKRGQNVTFRCDPISEHNRLYWYRQTLGQGPEFLTYFQNEAQLEKSRLLSDRFSAERPKGSFSTLEIQRTEQGDSAMYLCASSLGQGAGYGYTFGSGTRLTVV.

The chain employs TRBV2 and TRBJ2-5; 7 bases are shared with TRBD2. V was clipped by 3 bases and J by 2 bases; unmatched bases: 12. The CDR3 contains 17 residues. Germline V gene lookup returns CDR1 SNHLY and CDR2 FYNNEI. The CDR3 coding sequence is TGTGCCAGCAGTGAGGAGGTCCTGGGGACTACACAAGAGACCCAGTACTTC. Residues: CASSEEVLGTTQETQYF.

This chain joins TRBV5-1 and TRBJ2-2; possibly TRBD1 or TRBD2 for D (5 bases each). Trimming removed 0 bases from V and 6 bases from J, with 15 bases in between. The V gene's germline CDR1 is SGHRS and CDR2 YFSETQ. This CDR3 spans 16 amino acids. The CDR3 reads CASSLEFGKGPGELFF. As DNA, the CDR3 is TGCGCCAGCAGCTTGGAGTTCGGGAAGGGGCCCGGGGAGCTGTTTTTT. The variable domain in full, with the rest retrieved from reference TRBV5-1 and TRBJ2-2, is KAGVTQTPRYLIKTRGQQVTLSCSPISGHRSVSWYQQTPGQGLQFLFEYFSETQRNKGNFPGRFSGRQFSNSRSEMNVSTLELGDSALYLCASSLEFGKGPGELFFGEGSRLTVL.

The rearrangement joins TRBV7-2 to TRBJ2-1, with TRBD2 identical over 12 bases. Germline CDR1 and CDR2: SGHTA and FQGNSA. The CDR3 contains 17 residues. The J segment lost 4 bases and the V segment lost 0 bases, leaving 4 bases of the junction unmatched. The CDR3 DNA sequence: TGTGCCAGCAGCTTAGCGGCCGGGACTAGCGGGTACAATGAGCAGTTCTTC. The encoded protein is CASSLAAGTSGYNEQFF.

The chain has TRBV19 and TRBJ2-3; D gene uncertain. V lost 7 bases and J 7 bases, leaving 9 bases between the germline ends. CDR3 length: 11 residues. Germline V gene lookup returns CDR1 LNHDA and CDR2 SQIVND (reference sequence). The CDR3 is CASKKEHTQYF. As DNA, the CDR3 is TGTGCCAGTAAAAAAGAGCATACGCAGTATTTT.

This clone came up a few times. The rearrangement uses TRBV7-9 and TRBJ1-1; D not resolved. This CDR3 has 11 amino acids. CDR1 and CDR2 from the germline V gene are SEHNR and FQNEAQ (reference sequence). Trimming pared 4 bases from V and 9 bases from J, leaving 9 bases between. The CDR3 DNA reads as TGTGCCAGCAGCTCAGCCCCACAAGCTTTCTTT. Its translation is CASSSAPQAFF.

The J gene is TRBJ1-3, the V gene TRBV27; D is uncertain. Trimming shortened V by 3 bases and J by 9 bases, and 12 bases separated the two germline ends. The CDR3 spans 13 residues. Germline V lookup: CDR1 MNHEY, CDR2 SMNVEV (reference sequence). The CDR3 sequence: CASSFARSGTIYF. The CDR3 DNA reads as TGTGCCAGCAGTTTCGCCCGCAGTGGCACCATATATTTT.

This clone has just a few counts. V is TRBV28 and J is TRBJ1-2, with D hard to call. CDR3 length: 12 residues. The V gene lost 2 bases and the J gene lost 0 bases, with 1 base spanning the gap. From germline, CDR1 is MDHEN and CDR2 SYDVKM. CDR3 sequence (DNA): TGTGCCAGCAGTTTAACTAACTATGGCTACACCTTC. Residues: CASSLTNYGYTF.

This chain uses TRBV5-1 with TRBJ2-1; D not certain. Germline CDR1 and CDR2: SGHRS and YFSETQ. The CDR3 is 15 residues long. Trimming stripped 0 bases from V and 6 bases from J, with 13 bases between. The CDR3 sequence: CASSLGAWAINEQFF. CDR3 sequence (DNA): TGCGCCAGCAGCTTGGGGGCGTGGGCTATCAATGAGCAGTTCTTC.

This rearrangement joins TRBV30 to TRBJ2-3; no definite D call. Germline CDR1 is GTSNPN and CDR2 is SVGIG (reference sequence). The germline V and J ends were trimmed by 2 bases and 3 bases, with 9 bases remaining between them. This CDR3 has 13 residues. CDR3 loop: CAWSTGFTDTQYF. The CDR3 nucleotides are TGTGCCTGGAGTACGGGTTTTACAGATACGCAGTATTTT.

The chain is built from TRBV28 and TRBJ2-1; TRBD2 matches at 8 bases. Germline loops: CDR1 MDHEN, CDR2 SYDVKM. V dropped 2 bases and J dropped 7; count of bases not matched to a gene: 4. The CDR3 runs 14 residues. In DNA form, the CDR3 reads TGTGCCAGCAGTTTAGCGGGAGGAGGAAATGAGCAGTTCTTC. Translation: CASSLAGGGNEQFF.

The chain recombines TRBV18 with TRBJ1-1; D call uncertain. V was trimmed by 6 bases and J by 1 base, leaving 9 bases between them. CDR3 length equals 13 residues. Per the germline V gene, CDR1 is KGHSH and CDR2 is LQKENI. The CDR3 nucleotides read TGTGCCAGCTCCGAGCTAAGGAACACTGAAGCTTTCTTT. Translated: CASSELRNTEAFF.

The sample holds a few counts of this clone. This chain links TRBV6-1 with TRBJ2-5; D might be TRBD2 (6 bases). The length of the CDR3 is 13 residues. Germline V gene data show CDR1 as MNHNS and CDR2 as SASEGT. V lost 4 bases and J lost 1, with 7 bases in between. The CDR3 bases are TGTGCCAGCAGTGGGGGGGTCCAAGAGACCCAGTACTTC. Translation gives CASSGGVQETQYF.

V and J are TRBV2 and TRBJ2-3; 8 bases fit TRBD2. CDR1 and CDR2 from the germline V gene are SNHLY and FYNNEI. The length of the CDR3 is 15 residues. The J segment lost 0 bases and the V segment lost 4 bases, leaving 3 bases of the junction unmatched. CDR3 sequence (DNA): TGTGCCAGCAGTGGGAGCGGGAGTAGCACAGATACGCAGTATTTT. This codes for CASSGSGSSTDTQYF. The full variable domain, completed using reference TRBV2 and TRBJ2-3, is EPEVTQTPSHQVTQMGQEVILRCVPISNHLYFYWYRQILGQKVEFLVSFYNNEISEKSEIFDDQFSVERPDGSNFTLKIRSTKLEDSAMYFCASSGSGSSTDTQYFGPGTRLTVL.